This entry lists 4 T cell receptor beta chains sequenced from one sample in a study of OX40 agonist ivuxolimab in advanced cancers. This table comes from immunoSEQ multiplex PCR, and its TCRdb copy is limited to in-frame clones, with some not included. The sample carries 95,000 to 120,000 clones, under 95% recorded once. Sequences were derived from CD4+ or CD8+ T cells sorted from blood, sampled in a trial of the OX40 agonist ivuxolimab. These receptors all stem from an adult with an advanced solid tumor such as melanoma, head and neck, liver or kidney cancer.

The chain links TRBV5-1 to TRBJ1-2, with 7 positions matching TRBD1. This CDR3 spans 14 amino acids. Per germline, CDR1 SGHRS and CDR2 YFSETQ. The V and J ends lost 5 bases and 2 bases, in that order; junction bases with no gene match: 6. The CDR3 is CASRTGPFNYGYTF. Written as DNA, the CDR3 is TGCGCCAGCAGGACAGGGCCGTTCAACTATGGCTACACCTTC.

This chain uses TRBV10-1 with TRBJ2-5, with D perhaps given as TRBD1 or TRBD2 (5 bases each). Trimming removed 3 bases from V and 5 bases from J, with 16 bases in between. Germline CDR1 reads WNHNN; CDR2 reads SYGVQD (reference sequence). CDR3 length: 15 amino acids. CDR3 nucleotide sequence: TGCGCCAGCAGTGATTTGGGACCCCTGTCGGAGACCCAGTACTTC. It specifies CASSDLGPLSETQYF.

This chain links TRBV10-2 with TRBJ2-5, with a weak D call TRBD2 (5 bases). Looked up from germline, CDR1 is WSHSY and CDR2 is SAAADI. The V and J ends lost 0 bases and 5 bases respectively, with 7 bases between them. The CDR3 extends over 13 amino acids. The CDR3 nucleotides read TGCGCCAGCAGTGAGTCGCGGGTGGAGACCCAGTACTTC. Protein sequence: CASSESRVETQYF.

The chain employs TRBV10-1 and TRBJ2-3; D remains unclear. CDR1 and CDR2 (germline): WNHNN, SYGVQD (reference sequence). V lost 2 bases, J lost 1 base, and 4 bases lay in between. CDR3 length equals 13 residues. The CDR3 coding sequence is TGCGCCAGCAGTGAGAGGGGCACAGATACGCAGTATTTT. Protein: CASSERGTDTQYF.